This T cell receptor (beta chain) was identified during a study of OX40 agonist ivuxolimab in advanced cancers. The table came from immunoSEQ multiplex PCR; TCRdb's copy has only in-frame clones and leaves some out. The data show approximately 47,000 clones, approximately 91% seen once. The sequences come from CD4+ or CD8+ T cells sorted from blood, collected in a trial of the OX40 agonist ivuxolimab. This TCR was sampled from an adult with an advanced solid tumor such as melanoma, head and neck, liver or kidney cancer.

The CDR3 nucleotides are TGTGCCAGCACCAATCAACAGGGGGCAGATACGCAGTATTTT. This translates into CASTNQQGADTQYF. J is TRBJ2-3 and V is TRBV11-2, with 8 bases lining up with TRBD1. The trim removed 7 bases at V and 4 bases at J, leaving 7 bases unmatched. The CDR3 extends over 14 amino acids. Germline CDR1 reads SGHAT; CDR2 reads FQNNGV.